Listed here are 14 T cell receptor beta chains from one sample, sequenced in a study of T cells after yellow fever vaccination (dated by TCRdb to about 2019). The library relied on 5' RACE. Sequencing took place on an Illumina HiSeq 2500. TCRdb reprocessed the public reads (quality trimming at Q25 with fastp, clone calling with MiXCR) and kept in-frame beta chains. One record per CDR3 amino acid sequence lists the most common genes and DNA. The sample yields around 140,000 distinct CDR3 sequences; more than 6% were counted once. In total, the top ten clones hold roughly 0.76% of the sample. The treatment or condition label on this specimen signifies: live attenuated yellow fever vaccine strain. The material sequenced was CD4+ T cells sorted from PBMCs, taken 5 days after the yellow fever booster vaccination. The receptors come from a man aged 25 to 45 who received the YFV17D yellow fever vaccine.

The sample holds one count of this clonotype. Germline and junction disagree at one end, which may indicate a read error. The chain combines TRBV7-2 with TRBJ1-1; maybe TRBD1 (5 bases). This CDR3 is built from 15 residues. From germline, CDR1 is SGHTA and CDR2 FQGNSA. Here the CDR3 reads CASSLASWGTFPALF. The CDR3 nucleotides read TGTGCCAGCAGCTTAGCTAGTTGGGGCACCTTTCCCGCTTTATTT.

This clonotype was seen at least ten times. The chain is built from TRBV2 and TRBJ2-3; TRBD2 is a possible D gene (6 bases). Trimming took 8 bases from V and 3 from J, leaving 9 bases between them. The V gene's germline CDR1 is SNHLY and CDR2 FYNNEI. This CDR3 has 12 amino acids. The CDR3 nucleotides read TGTGCCAGCCTCGGACTAACAGATACGCAGTATTTT. Protein sequence: CASLGLTDTQYF.

This clonotype was seen at least ten times. The chain has TRBV3-1 and TRBJ2-3, with 8 bases identical to TRBD2. The germline V gene encodes CDR1 LGHDT and CDR2 YNNKEL (reference sequence). This CDR3 spans 15 amino acids. J gave up 4 bases and V 4 bases, and 7 bases lay outside the gene matches. DNA for the CDR3: TGTGCCAGCAGCCGTAGAAGCGGGAGTTCAGATACGCAGTATTTT. This translates into CASSRRSGSSDTQYF.

There are many counts of this clonotype. The chain carries TRBV29-1 and TRBJ1-4; no definite D call. Germline V CDR1 and CDR2: SQVTM, ANQGSEA. V shed 2 bases and J shed 10 bases, with 14 bases lying between them. The CDR3 consists of 13 residues. The CDR3 nucleotides are TGCAGCGTTGAAATCCTGTCGTCTGGAAAACTGTTTTTT. It yields the protein CSVEILSSGKLFF.

This clonotype was detected ten times or more. V and J are TRBV5-6 and TRBJ2-7; 12 nucleotides agree with TRBD1. The CDR3 is 14 amino acids. Germline assignment: CDR1 SGHDT and CDR2 YYEEEE. The J segment lost 2 bases and the V segment lost 4 bases, leaving 1 base of the junction unmatched. This CDR3 reads CASSGTGGPYEQYF. In nucleotides, the CDR3 is TGTGCCAGCAGCGGGACAGGGGGCCCCTACGAGCAGTACTTC.

This clonotype showed up many times. The CDR3 end shows no conserved phenylalanine or tryptophan, and so a read error is likely. The DNA is left out, because the CDR3 cannot be placed on it with certainty; the CDR3 is given as TCRdb lists it. V and J are TRBV12-3 or TRBV12-4 and TRBJ2-5; the table assigns TRBD1, which was not confirmed against the DNA. The CDR3 is 13 amino acids long, termini counted. CDR3 amino acids: CASSSPYRGSSYL.

This clonotype showed up many times. The rearrangement uses TRBV7-2 and TRBJ2-3; 9 nucleotides agree with TRBD2. J was trimmed by 2 bases and V by 3 bases; bases with no gene match: 6. Germline CDR1 is SGHTA and CDR2 is FQGNSA. This CDR3 is built from 16 residues. In nucleotides, the CDR3 is TGTGCCAGCAGCTTCCCAGCGGGAGGCCCCACAGATACGCAGTATTTT. Its translation: CASSFPAGGPTDTQYF.

About this clonotype: A clone one base away is much larger, so this may be a read error. This rearrangement joins TRBV20-1 to TRBJ2-7; D unresolved. The length of the CDR3 is 14 residues. Germline CDR1 reads DFQATT; CDR2 reads SNEGSKA (reference sequence). In DNA, the CDR3 is TGCAATGCTAGAGGTAACTACCTTAACTACGAGCAGTACTTC. It translates to CNARGNYLNYEQYF.

This clonotype has a count of ten or more. The V call is TRBV29-1, the J call TRBJ2-7; D unresolved. V dropped 4 bases and J dropped 1 base, with 8 bases sitting between them. CDR3 length equals 12 residues. Looked up from germline, CDR1 is SQVTM and CDR2 is ANQGSEA. CDR3 sequence: CSVGGASYEQYF. As DNA, the CDR3 is TGCAGCGTTGGGGGTGCATCCTACGAGCAGTACTTC.

This clonotype was detected ten times or more. The chain links TRBV7-9 to TRBJ2-2; TRBD2 matches at 13 bases. This CDR3 spans 17 amino acids. V dropped 2 bases and J dropped 5; count of bases not matched to a gene: 5. The germline gives CDR1 SEHNR, CDR2 FQNEAQ (reference sequence). CDR3 nucleotides: TGTGCCAGCAGCTTAACCGGGACTAGCGGGACGACCGGGGAGCTGTTTTTT. As protein: CASSLTGTSGTTGELFF.

Many counts were recorded for this clonotype. Compared with germline, one end of the junction differs, possibly owing to a read error. The chain employs TRBV20-1 and TRBJ2-5; 7 nucleotides match TRBD1. Germline lookup yields CDR1 DFQATT and CDR2 SNEGSKA (reference sequence). The CDR3 is 13 residues long. Here the CDR3 reads CSARGQARETQYF. The CDR3 DNA follows: TGCAGTGCAAGAGGACAGGCGAGAGAGACCCAGTACTTC.

The sample holds many counts of this clonotype. This chain connects TRBV18 to TRBJ1-2, with a tentative D call TRBD1 (5 bases). The germline CDR1 and CDR2 sequences are KGHSH and LQKENI. V was clipped by 6 bases and J by 4 bases, with 15 bases between them. The CDR3 contains 14 residues. The DNA for the CDR3 is TGTGCCAGCTCCGACAGACCTGGAGGCTATGGCTACACCTTC. Protein product: CASSDRPGGYGYTF.

This clonotype has at least ten counts. The chain combines TRBV21-1 with TRBJ2-2; the DNA was not used to check the table's D call, TRBD2. TRBV21-1 is recorded as a pseudogene. This CDR3 is 16 amino acids long. CDR3 nucleotide sequence: TGTGCCAGCCCCCCCCACGGGAGACGAGGAACCGGGGAGCTGTTTTTT. Its translation: CASPPHGRRGTGELFF.

On this clonotype itself: This sequence may be a read error, since a much larger clone differs from it by one base. The chain uses TRBV7-7 and TRBJ2-3, with D possibly TRBD1 on 6 matching bases. CDR3 size: 15 residues. Germline CDR1 and CDR2: SSHAT and FNYEAQ (reference sequence). The CDR3 sequence is CASSKTGSISDAQYF. The CDR3 DNA follows: TGTGCCAGCAGCAAAACAGGGTCCATCTCAGATGCGCAGTATTTT.